This TCR beta chain derives from a study of cytomegalovirus exposure and HLA in healthy donors. Trimming took 3 bases from V and 2 from J, leaving 19 bases between them. Germline-derived CDR1 and CDR2 are MDHEN and SYDVKM. This CDR3 is built from 17 residues. Use of 60 Vbeta and 13 Jbeta primers characterized the PCR. The method was immunoSEQ multiplex PCR; TCRdb's version includes in-frame clones alone and lacks a portion of them. The data show roughly 120,000 clones, approximately 73% seen once. This sequence originates from a man in his 60s in good health and CMV-seropositive. The V call is TRBV28, the J call TRBJ2-5; a weak D match, TRBD1 (6 bases). The sample consisted of PBMCs. The CDR3 region is CASSFGWVRGKQETQYF. The CDR3 DNA is TGTGCCAGCAGTTTTGGCTGGGTCAGGGGTAAACAAGAGACCCAGTACTTC. The complete variable domain, with remaining parts taken from reference TRBV28 and TRBJ2-5, reads DVKVTQSSRYLVKRTGEKVFLECVQDMDHENMFWYRQDPGLGLRLIYFSYDVKMKEKGDIPEGYSVSREKKERFSLILESASTNQTSMYLCASSFGWVRGKQETQYFGPGTRLLVL.